These T cell receptor beta chains were read from a single sample in a study of neurological immune-mediated disorders. TCRdb re-called the 5' RACE reads with MiXCR, one entry per CDR3 protein. The sample holds tens of thousands of distinct CDR3 sequences; around 4% are singletons and the top ten take around 6.5%. The material sequenced was PBMCs. These receptor sequences come from a man aged 60 to 69 with multiple sclerosis. The CDR3 runs from the conserved cysteine through the conserved F or W. The D gene is left open where the match is weak. Some rows mark clone size as missing; the rest say once, few, many or name a class of expanded clone.

TGTGCCAGCAGCCAGGGCGTCGGCGGGGGGACAGGTACGCAGTATTTT,CASSQGVGGGTGTQYF,-,-,TRBV14,TRBJ2-3
TGCAGTGCTAGAGAAGGGGGCCAGACCCAGTACTTC,CSAREGGQTQYF,many,TRBD1,TRBV20-1,TRBJ2-5
TGTGCCAGCAGCTTATCCATGACTAGCGGGTCCTACAATGAGCAGTTCTTC,CASSLSMTSGSYNEQFF,medium-sized,TRBD2,TRBV5-5,TRBJ2-1
TGTGCCACCAAGAGGTCAGGAGCGGACGAGCAGTACTTC,CATKRSGADEQYF,many,-,TRBV15,TRBJ2-7
TGCAGTGCTGCCCGACTAGCGGCCAAAAATGAGCAGTTCTTC,CSAARLAAKNEQFF,many,TRBD2,TRBV20-1,TRBJ2-1
TGCAGTGCTAGAGACATTAGGCGCAATGAGCAGTTCTTC,CSARDIRRNEQFF,-,-,TRBV20-1,TRBJ2-1
TGTGCCAGCTCGGACTTGATAGGGGGTTGGAACACTGAAGCTTTCTTT,CASSDLIGGWNTEAFF,many,-,TRBV18,TRBJ1-1
TGTGCCACCAGCATCAGCGGCACAGATACGCAGTATTTT,CATSISGTDTQYF,many,-,TRBV15,TRBJ2-3
TGCAGTGCTGAGTGGTGGGTAGCTGGAAACACCATATATTTT,CSAEWWVAGNTIYF,many,-,TRBV20-1,TRBJ1-3
TGTGCCAGCAGCTTGGAGCGGGGCTCCTACAATGAGCAGTTCTTC,CASSLERGSYNEQFF,many,TRBD2,TRBV5-6,TRBJ2-1
TGTGCCAGCAGCCCTAACGACGAGCAGTACTTC,CASSPNDEQYF,medium-sized,-,TRBV12-3/TRBV12-4,TRBJ2-7
TGTGCCATCAGTGCCGTATCTGAGCAGTTCTTC,CAISAVSEQFF,many,-,TRBV10-3,TRBJ2-1
TGCAGTGCTAGAGATTCGCGGGGAGGAGGCGAAAAACTGTTTTTT,CSARDSRGGGEKLFF,many,-,TRBV20-1,TRBJ1-4
TGTGCCAGCAGCTTAGGAAGGGATGAGCAGTTCTTC,CASSLGRDEQFF,many,-,TRBV7-6,TRBJ2-1
TGTGCCAGCACCTACCCCCGGGAACCGCTCAACACTGAAGCTTTCTTT,CASTYPREPLNTEAFF,many,-,TRBV11-2,TRBJ1-1
TGTGCCAGCAGTTTTGGGGGGGCGCACTACGAGCAGTACTTC,CASSFGGAHYEQYF,many,-,TRBV28,TRBJ2-7
TGCGCCAGCAGTTTGACCGGGACAGGGGGCTGGGGCTACACTGAAGCTTTCTTT,CASSLTGTGGWGYTEAFF,-,TRBD1,TRBV5-1,TRBJ1-1
TGTGCCAGCAGCCAGGCGGACAGGGTAACCTACAATGAGCAGTTCTTC,CASSQADRVTYNEQFF,few,TRBD1,TRBV7-9,TRBJ2-1
TGTGCCACCAGCAGAGATCCCGGTTTCTCTGGAAACACCATATATTTT,CATSRDPGFSGNTIYF,many,-,TRBV15,TRBJ1-3
TGCAGTGCTAGACCCGTACAGAACACTGAAGCTTTCTTT,CSARPVQNTEAFF,many,-,TRBV20-1,TRBJ1-1